This passage covers 3 T cell receptor beta chains from one sample sequenced in a study of T cell responses to AZD1222 COVID-19 vaccine. TCRdb's copy holds only in-frame clones and misses some; the assay was immunoSEQ multiplex PCR. Of about 100,000 clones listed, roughly 89% are singletons. The sample was peripheral blood, taken on day 0 of AZD1222 vaccination. The receptors here all came from an adult in good health.

The chain is built from TRBV7-9 and TRBJ1-2; D remains ambiguous. This CDR3 is 13 amino acids long. From germline, CDR1 is SEHNR and CDR2 FQNEAQ (reference sequence). Between the trimmed V and J ends, which lost 0 bases and 7 bases, there was a span of 9 bases. The chain's CDR3 is CASSLAGLLGYTF. Written as DNA, the CDR3 is TGTGCCAGCAGCTTAGCGGGCCTTCTTGGCTACACCTTC. Using reference TRBV7-9 and TRBJ1-2 for the parts outside the CDR3, the full variable domain is DTGVSQNPRHKITKRGQNVTFRCDPISEHNRLYWYRQTLGQGPEFLTYFQNEAQLEKSRLLSDRFSAERPKGSFSTLEIQRTEQGDSAMYLCASSLAGLLGYTFGSGTRLTVV.

Only a few counts were recorded for this clone. The V gene is TRBV7-9, the J gene TRBJ1-3; D is perhaps TRBD1 (5 bases). Germline CDR1 and CDR2: SEHNR and FQNEAQ (reference sequence). The CDR3 is 15 amino acids. The V and J ends lost 6 bases and 8 bases respectively, with 20 bases between them. CDR3 nucleotide sequence: TGTGCCAGCAGTCCCCCCGGGGCAGGGACTCACACCATATATTTT. Translating it yields CASSPPGAGTHTIYF.

The V and J genes are TRBV11-2 and TRBJ1-6, with D unclear. The CDR3 has 15 amino acids. The germline V and J ends were trimmed by 2 bases and 2 bases, with 7 bases remaining between them. The V gene's germline CDR1 is SGHAT and CDR2 FQNNGV. CDR3 sequence: CASSLSTTYNSPLHF. CDR3 in DNA: TGTGCCAGCAGCTTAAGTACCACCTATAATTCACCCCTCCACTTT. Full variable domain (missing parts from reference TRBV11-2 and TRBJ1-6): EAGVAQSPRYKIIEKRQSVAFWCNPISGHATLYWYQQILGQGPKLLIQFQNNGVVDDSQLPKDRFSAERLKGVDSTLKIQPAKLEDSAVYLCASSLSTTYNSPLHFGNGTRLTVT.